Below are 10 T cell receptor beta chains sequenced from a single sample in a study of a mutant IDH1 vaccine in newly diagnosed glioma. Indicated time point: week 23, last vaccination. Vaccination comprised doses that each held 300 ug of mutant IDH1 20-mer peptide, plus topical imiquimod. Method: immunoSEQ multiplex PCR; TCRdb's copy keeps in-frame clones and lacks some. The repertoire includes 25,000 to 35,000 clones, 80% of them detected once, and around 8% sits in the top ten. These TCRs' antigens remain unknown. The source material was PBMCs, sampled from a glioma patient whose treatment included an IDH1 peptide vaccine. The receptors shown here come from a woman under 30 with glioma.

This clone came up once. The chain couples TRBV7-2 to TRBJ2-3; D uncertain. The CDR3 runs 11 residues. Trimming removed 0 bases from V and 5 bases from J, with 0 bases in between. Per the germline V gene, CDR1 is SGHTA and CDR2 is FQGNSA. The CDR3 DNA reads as TGTGCCAGCAGCTTAGCAGATACGCAGTATTTT. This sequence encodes CASSLADTQYF.

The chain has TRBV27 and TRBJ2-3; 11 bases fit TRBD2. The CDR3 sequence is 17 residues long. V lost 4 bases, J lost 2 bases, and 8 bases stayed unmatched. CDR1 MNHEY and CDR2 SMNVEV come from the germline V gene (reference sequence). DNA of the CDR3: TGTGCCAGCAGTTCACGGACTAGCGGGCGGTACACAGATACGCAGTATTTT. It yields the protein CASSSRTSGRYTDTQYF.

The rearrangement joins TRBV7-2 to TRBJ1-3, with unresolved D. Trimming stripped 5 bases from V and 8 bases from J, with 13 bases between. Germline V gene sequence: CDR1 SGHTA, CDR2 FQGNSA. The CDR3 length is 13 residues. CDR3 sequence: CASSRGPGDTIYF. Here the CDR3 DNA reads TGTGCCAGCAGCCGAGGCCCCGGGGACACCATATATTTT.

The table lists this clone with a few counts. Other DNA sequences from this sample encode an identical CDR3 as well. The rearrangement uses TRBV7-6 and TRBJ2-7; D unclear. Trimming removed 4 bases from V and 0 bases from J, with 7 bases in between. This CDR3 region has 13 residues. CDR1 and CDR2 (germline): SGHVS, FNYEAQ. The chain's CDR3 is CASSSYSSYEQYF. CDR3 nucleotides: TGTGCCAGCAGCTCCTACAGCTCCTACGAGCAGTACTTC.

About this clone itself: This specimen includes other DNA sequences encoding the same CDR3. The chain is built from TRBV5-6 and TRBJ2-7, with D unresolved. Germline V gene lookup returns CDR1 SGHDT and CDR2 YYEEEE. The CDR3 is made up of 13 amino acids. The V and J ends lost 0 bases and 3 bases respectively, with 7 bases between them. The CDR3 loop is CASSLANGYEQYF. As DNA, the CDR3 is TGTGCCAGCAGCTTGGCCAATGGCTACGAGCAGTACTTC. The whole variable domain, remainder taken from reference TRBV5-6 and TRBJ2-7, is DAGVTQSPTHLIKTRGQQVTLRCSPKSGHDTVSWYQQALGQGPQFIFQYYEEEERQRGNFPDRFSGHQFPNYSSELNVNALLLGDSALYLCASSLANGYEQYFGPGTRLTVT.

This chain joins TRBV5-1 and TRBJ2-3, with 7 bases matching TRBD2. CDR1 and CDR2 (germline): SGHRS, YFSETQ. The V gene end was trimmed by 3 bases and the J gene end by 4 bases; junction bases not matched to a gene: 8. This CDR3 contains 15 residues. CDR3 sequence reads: CASSSGLGGADTQYF. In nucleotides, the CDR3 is TGCGCCAGCAGCTCCGGACTAGGCGGGGCAGATACGCAGTATTTT. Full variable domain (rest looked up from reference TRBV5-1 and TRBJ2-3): KAGVTQTPRYLIKTRGQQVTLSCSPISGHRSVSWYQQTPGQGLQFLFEYFSETQRNKGNFPGRFSGRQFSNSRSEMNVSTLELGDSALYLCASSSGLGGADTQYFGPGTRLTVL.

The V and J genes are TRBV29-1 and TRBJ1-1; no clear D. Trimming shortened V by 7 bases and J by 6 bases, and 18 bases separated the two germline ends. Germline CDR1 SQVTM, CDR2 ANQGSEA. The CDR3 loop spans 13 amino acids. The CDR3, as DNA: TGCAGCGCACTCGGCGGGTTTTGGTCTGAAGCTTTCTTT. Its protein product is CSALGGFWSEAFF.

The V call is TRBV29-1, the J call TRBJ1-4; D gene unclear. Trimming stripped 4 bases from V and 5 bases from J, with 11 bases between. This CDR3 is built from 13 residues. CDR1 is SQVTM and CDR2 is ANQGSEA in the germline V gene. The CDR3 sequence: CSVGVTSNEKLFF. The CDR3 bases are TGCAGCGTTGGGGTGACATCGAATGAAAAACTGTTTTTT.

CDR3 region: CASSFPEYQETQYF. CDR3 bases: TGTGCCAGCAGTTTTCCAGAGTACCAAGAGACCCAGTACTTC. The chain combines TRBV28 with TRBJ2-5, with D unresolved. The V and J ends lost 3 bases and 0 bases respectively, with 8 bases between them. Germline CDR1 reads MDHEN; CDR2 reads SYDVKM. The CDR3 has 14 residues. Based on the CDR3 plus reference TRBV28 and TRBJ2-5, the full variable domain is DVKVTQSSRYLVKRTGEKVFLECVQDMDHENMFWYRQDPGLGLRLIYFSYDVKMKEKGDIPEGYSVSREKKERFSLILESASTNQTSMYLCASSFPEYQETQYFGPGTRLLVL.

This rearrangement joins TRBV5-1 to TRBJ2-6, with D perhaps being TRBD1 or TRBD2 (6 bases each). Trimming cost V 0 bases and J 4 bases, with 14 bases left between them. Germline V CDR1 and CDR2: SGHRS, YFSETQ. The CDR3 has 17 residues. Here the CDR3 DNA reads TGCGCCAGCAGCTTGGAGTCCGGGGGCTCAGGGGCCAACGTCCTGACTTTC. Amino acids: CASSLESGGSGANVLTF.